This T cell receptor (beta chain) was identified in a study of response to subunit inactivated influenza vaccine. CDR1 and CDR2 from the germline V gene are MNHEY and SVGEGT. V was clipped by 4 bases and J by 3 bases; unmatched bases: 5. The CDR3 sequence is 14 residues long. TCRdb ran MiXCR on the RT-PCR reads and lists one entry per CDR3 protein. The sample comprises fewer than 250,000 distinct CDR3 sequences, 13% to 15% of which are singletons, and approximately 27% rests with the top ten. This clonotype was seen more than once but under ten times. This sequence originates from a man aged 50-60 years who received an inactivated influenza vaccine. V usage is TRBV6-2 or TRBV6-3 and J usage is TRBJ2-7, with 8 nucleotides matching TRBD2. This sample comprised CD8+ T cells sorted from PBMCs, obtained more than 4 days after vaccination. Written as DNA, the CDR3 is TGTGCCAGCAGTTTAGCGGGGCGAAACTACGAGCAGTACTTC. Amino acid sequence: CASSLAGRNYEQYF.